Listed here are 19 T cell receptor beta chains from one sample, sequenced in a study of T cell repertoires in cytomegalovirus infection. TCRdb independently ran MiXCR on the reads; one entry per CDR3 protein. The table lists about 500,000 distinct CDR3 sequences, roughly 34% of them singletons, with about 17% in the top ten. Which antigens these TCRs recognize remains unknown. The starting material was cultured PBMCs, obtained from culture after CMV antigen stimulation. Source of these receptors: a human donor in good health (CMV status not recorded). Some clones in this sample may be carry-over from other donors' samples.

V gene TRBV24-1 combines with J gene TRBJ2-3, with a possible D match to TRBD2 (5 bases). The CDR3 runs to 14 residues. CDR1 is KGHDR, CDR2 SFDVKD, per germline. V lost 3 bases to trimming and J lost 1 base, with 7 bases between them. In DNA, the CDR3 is TGTGCCACCAGTGATCCAGCGGGCACAGATACGCAGTATTTT. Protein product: CATSDPAGTDTQYF.

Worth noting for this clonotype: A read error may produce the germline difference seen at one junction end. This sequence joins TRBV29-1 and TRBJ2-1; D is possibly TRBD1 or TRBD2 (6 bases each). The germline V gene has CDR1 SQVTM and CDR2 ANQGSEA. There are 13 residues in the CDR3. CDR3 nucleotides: TGCAGCGTTCAAGTAGGGGGGTACAATGAGCAGATCTTC. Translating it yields CSVQVGGYNEQIF.

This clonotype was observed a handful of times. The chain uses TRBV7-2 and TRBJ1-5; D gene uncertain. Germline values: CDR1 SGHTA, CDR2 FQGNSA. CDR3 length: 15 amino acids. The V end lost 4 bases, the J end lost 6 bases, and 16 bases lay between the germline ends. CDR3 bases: TGTGCCAGCAGCTCCGGGGTTAGAGGGCTTCAGCCCCAGCATTTT. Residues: CASSSGVRGLQPQHF.

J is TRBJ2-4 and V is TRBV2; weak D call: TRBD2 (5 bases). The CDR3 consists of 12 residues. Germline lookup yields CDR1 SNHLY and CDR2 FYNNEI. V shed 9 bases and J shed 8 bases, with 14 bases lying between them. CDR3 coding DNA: TGTGCCAGTAACCCCCTGGGAGACATTCAGTACTTC. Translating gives CASNPLGDIQYF.

The CDR3 protein is CASSQGWNTGELFF. The CDR3 coding sequence is TGTGCCAGCAGCCAAGGCTGGAACACCGGGGAGCTGTTTTTT. V usage is TRBV3-1 and J usage is TRBJ2-2; D not resolved. The germline V gene encodes CDR1 LGHDT and CDR2 YNNKEL (reference sequence). V was pared by 1 base and J by 1 base, with 4 bases between. The CDR3 is 14 amino acids.

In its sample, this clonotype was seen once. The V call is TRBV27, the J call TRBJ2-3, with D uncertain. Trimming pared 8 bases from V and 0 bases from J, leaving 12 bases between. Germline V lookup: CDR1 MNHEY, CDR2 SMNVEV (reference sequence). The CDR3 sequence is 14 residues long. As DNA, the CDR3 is TGTGCCAGCGGGCGCTTAACCAGCACAGATACGCAGTATTTT. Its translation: CASGRLTSTDTQYF.

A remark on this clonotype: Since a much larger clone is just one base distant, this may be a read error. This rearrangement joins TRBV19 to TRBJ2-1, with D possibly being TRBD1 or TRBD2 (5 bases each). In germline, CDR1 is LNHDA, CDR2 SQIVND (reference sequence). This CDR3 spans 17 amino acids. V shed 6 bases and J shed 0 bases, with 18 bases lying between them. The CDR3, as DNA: TGTGCCAGTAGGGACTCTAAGGGGTCGAGCTCCTACAATGAGCAGTTCTTC. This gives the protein CASRDSKGSSSYNEQFF.

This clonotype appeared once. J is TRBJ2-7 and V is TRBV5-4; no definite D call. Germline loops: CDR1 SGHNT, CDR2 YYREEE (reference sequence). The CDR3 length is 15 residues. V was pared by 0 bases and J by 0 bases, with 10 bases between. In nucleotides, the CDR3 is TGTGCCAGCAGCTTGGATGGCGGAAACTCCTACGAGCAGTACGTC. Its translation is CASSLDGGNSYEQYV.

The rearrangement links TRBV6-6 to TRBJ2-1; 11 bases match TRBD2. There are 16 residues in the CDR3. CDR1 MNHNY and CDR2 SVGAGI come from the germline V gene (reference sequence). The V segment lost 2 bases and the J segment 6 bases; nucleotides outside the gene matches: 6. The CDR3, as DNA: TGTGCCAGCAGTTACGTCCAGGGACTAGCGGTCAATGAGCAGTTCTTC. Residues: CASSYVQGLAVNEQFF.

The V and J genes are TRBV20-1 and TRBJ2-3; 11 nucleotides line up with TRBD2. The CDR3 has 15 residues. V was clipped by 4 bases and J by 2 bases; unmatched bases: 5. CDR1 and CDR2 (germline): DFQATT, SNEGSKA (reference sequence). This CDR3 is CSATLTSGVTDTQYF. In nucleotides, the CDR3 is TGCAGTGCTACCTTGACTAGCGGGGTCACAGATACGCAGTATTTT.

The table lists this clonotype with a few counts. This CDR3 reads CASTQTRQGMNTEAFF. In DNA, the CDR3 is TGTGCCAGCACCCAAACTCGACAGGGCATGAACACTGAAGCTTTCTTT. The chain joins TRBV7-2 to TRBJ1-1, with 7 nucleotides matching TRBD1. V lost 7 bases and J lost 0; bases outside the gene matches: 11. The CDR3 runs 16 residues. The V gene's germline CDR1 is SGHTA and CDR2 FQGNSA.

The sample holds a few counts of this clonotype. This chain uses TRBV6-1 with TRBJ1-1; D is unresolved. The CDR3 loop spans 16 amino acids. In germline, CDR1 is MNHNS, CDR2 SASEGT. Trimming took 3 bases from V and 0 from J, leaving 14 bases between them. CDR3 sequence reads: CASSDLTGSMNTEAFF. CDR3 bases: TGTGCCAGCAGTGATTTGACGGGGTCAATGAACACTGAAGCTTTCTTT.

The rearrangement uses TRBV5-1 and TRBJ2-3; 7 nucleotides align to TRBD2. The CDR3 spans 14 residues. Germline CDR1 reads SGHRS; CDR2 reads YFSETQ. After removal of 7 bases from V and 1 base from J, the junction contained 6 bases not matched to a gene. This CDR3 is CASGREAGTDTQYF. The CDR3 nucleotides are TGCGCCAGCGGGAGGGAGGCAGGCACAGATACGCAGTATTTT.

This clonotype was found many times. In nucleotides, the CDR3 is TGTGCCAGCAGCTCGGGACTAGAAGAGACCCAGTACTTC. Translated, it gives CASSSGLEETQYF. J is TRBJ2-5 and V is TRBV7-2, with 8 bases fitting TRBD2. The CDR3 covers 13 residues. Germline loops: CDR1 SGHTA, CDR2 FQGNSA. With V trimmed by 4 bases and J by 3 bases, 1 base remained unmatched. Supplemented by reference TRBV7-2 and TRBJ2-5, the full variable domain reads GAGVSQSPSNKVTEKGKDVELRCDPISGHTALYWYRQSLGQGLEFLIYFQGNSAPDKSGLPSDRFSAERTGGSVSTLTIQRTQQEDSAVYLCASSSGLEETQYFGPGTRLLVL.

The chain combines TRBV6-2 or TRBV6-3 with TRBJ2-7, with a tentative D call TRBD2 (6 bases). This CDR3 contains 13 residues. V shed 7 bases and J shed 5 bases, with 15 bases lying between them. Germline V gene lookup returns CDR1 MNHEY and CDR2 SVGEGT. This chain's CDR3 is CASMVTGADEQYF. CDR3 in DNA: TGTGCCAGCATGGTAACGGGAGCGGACGAGCAGTACTTC.

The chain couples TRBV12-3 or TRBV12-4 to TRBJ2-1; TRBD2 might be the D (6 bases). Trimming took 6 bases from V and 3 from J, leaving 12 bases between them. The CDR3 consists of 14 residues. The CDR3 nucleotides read TGTGCCAGCAGCCTCCGGGACTTCTACAATGAGCAGTTCTTC. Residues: CASSLRDFYNEQFF.

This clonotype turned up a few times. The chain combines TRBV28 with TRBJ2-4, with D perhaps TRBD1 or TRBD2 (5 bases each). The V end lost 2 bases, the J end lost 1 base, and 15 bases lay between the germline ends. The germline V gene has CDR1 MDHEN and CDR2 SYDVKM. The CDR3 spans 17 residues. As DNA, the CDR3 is TGTGCCAGCAGTTTACCCCTGGGGGTAGGGGCCAAAAACATTCAGTACTTC. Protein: CASSLPLGVGAKNIQYF.

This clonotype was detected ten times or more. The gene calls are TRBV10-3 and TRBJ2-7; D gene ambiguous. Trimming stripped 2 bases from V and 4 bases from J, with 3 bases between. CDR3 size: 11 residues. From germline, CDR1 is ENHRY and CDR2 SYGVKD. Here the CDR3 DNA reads TGTGCCATCAGTGAGGGTTACGAGCAGTACGTC. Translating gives CAISEGYEQYV.

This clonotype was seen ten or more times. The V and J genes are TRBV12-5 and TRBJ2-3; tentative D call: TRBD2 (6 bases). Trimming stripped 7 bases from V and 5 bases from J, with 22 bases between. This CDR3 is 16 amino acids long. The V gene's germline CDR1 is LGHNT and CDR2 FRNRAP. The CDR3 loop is CASVPPRGLAEDTQYF. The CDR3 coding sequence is TGTGCTAGTGTCCCCCCACGGGGGTTGGCGGAAGATACGCAGTATTTT.